The clone carrying this T cell receptor (beta chain) has more than one count but fewer than ten. Its antigen remains unknown. This record comes from a study of T-cell memory formation after mild COVID-19. Whole-study context: Largely donor-specific TCR clusters were found.

TCRdb itself ran the 5' RACE reads through MiXCR, one entry per CDR3 protein. The repertoire has around 110,000 distinct CDR3 sequences, 17% of them found once; the top ten carry 28%. Study-level findings and limits: The study found balanced CD4/CD8 in clones contracting day 15 to 85 and a CD4+ lean in later expanders. For contracting clones, CD4+ ones sat mainly in CM and EM, CD8+ in EMRA. Pre-infection memory contained some responding clones, which suggested that cross-reactive memory had joined.

This CDR3 is 14 amino acids long. V was shortened by 3 bases and J by 2 bases, with 9 bases between the two germline ends. Looked up from germline, CDR1 is SGHTA and CDR2 is FQGNSA. This clonotype originated in an adult woman who had mild COVID-19 (a few samples of this study predate the infection). Cell type and time point are not known. Sequencing used PBMCs or a T cell subset sorted from them (not recorded which). The chain has TRBV7-2 and TRBJ2-3; no clear D gene. The CDR3 DNA reads as TGTGCCAGCAGCTTCTCCAGTCTCACAGATACGCAGTATTTT. Protein sequence: CASSFSSLTDTQYF.